This record concerns one T cell receptor beta chain sequence. The data originate from a study of control samples from healthy donors and cancer patients. Germline V gene sequence: CDR1 MNHEY, CDR2 SVGAGI. The J segment lost 4 bases and the V segment lost 0 bases, leaving 3 bases of the junction unmatched. This CDR3 spans 15 amino acids. The table came from immunoSEQ multiplex PCR; TCRdb's copy has only in-frame clones and leaves some out. The sample has approximately 94,000 clones, about 90% seen once. The rearrangement uses TRBV6-5 and TRBJ1-1; 9 bases match TRBD1. Sample: blood. This TCR was sampled from a woman in her forties or fifties in good health. The CDR3 nucleotides read TGTGCCAGCAGTTACTCGACAGGGGGAACCACTGAAGCTTTCTTT. This codes for CASSYSTGGTTEAFF.